The following is a TCR beta chain sequence with its context. The sample comes from a study of blood T cell repertoires in COVID-19. Study-level background: Samples of COVID-19 (acute and convalescent) were obtained from the United States, Italy and Spain. T cells, B-cell-depleted T cells, or PBMCs provided the cDNA or gDNA that served as material.

The assay was immunoSEQ multiplex PCR, and TCRdb's table has in-frame clones only and misses some. This sample has 100,000 to 150,000 clones, with roughly 90% found just once. The V and J ends lost 2 bases and 1 base, in that order; junction bases with no gene match: 3. CDR3 length: 15 residues. Per germline, CDR1 MNHEY and CDR2 SMNVEV (reference sequence). The V gene is TRBV27, the J gene TRBJ1-2; 8 positions agree with TRBD1. The source is a woman older than 75 with acute or convalescent COVID-19. The specimen was peripheral blood. For the CDR3, the DNA is TGTGCCAGCAGTTTAACGACAGGGGTTAACTATGGCTACACCTTC. Translated: CASSLTTGVNYGYTF.